This TCR beta chain stems from a study of blood T cell repertoires in COVID-19. Study-wide context: The analysed material was cDNA or gDNA that came from T cells, B-cell-depleted T cells, or PBMCs.

In the authors' workflow: From reference gene primer amplification, estimates of nucleated cell counts were derived. TCRdb's copy holds only in-frame clones and misses some; the assay was immunoSEQ multiplex PCR. The D gene and trimming were derived from the DNA, and the V and J assignments and clone size from that table. The repertoire includes tens of thousands of clones, around 83% of them detected once, and 6.5% to 7.5% sits in the top ten. This CDR3 has 12 amino acids. V lost 2 bases and J lost 9, with 8 bases in between. Per the germline V gene, CDR1 is MNHEY and CDR2 is SVGEGT. One Seattle source followed patients from active infection through their disease course.

V gene TRBV6-2 or TRBV6-3 combines with J gene TRBJ2-1, with TRBD2 as a possible D gene (6 bases). Input material: peripheral blood. The receptor's source is a man aged 25 to 40 with COVID-19, enrolled during active disease. In nucleotides, the CDR3 is TGTGCCAGCAGTTACCGGGGGTCTGAGCAGTTCTTC. This gives the protein CASSYRGSEQFF.